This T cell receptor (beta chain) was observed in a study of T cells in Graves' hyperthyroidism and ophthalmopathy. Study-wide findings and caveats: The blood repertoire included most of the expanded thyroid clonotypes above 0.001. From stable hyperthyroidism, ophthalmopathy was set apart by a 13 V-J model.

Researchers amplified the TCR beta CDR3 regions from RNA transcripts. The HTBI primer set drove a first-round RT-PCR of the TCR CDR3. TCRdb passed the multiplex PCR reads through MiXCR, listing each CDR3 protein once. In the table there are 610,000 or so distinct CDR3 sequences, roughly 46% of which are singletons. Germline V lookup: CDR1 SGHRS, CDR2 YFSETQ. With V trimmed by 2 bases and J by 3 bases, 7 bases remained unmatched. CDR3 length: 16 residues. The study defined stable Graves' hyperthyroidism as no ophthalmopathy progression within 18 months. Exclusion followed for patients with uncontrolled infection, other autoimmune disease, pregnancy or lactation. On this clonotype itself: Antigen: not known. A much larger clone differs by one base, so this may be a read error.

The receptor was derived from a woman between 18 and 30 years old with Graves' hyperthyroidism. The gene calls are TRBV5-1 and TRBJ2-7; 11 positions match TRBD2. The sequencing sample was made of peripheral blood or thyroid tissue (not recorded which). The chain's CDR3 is CASSFGLAGGGYEQYF. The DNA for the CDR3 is TGCGCCAGCAGCTTCGGGCTAGCGGGAGGAGGCTACGAGCAGTACTTC.